The TCR beta chain described here comes from a study of blood T cells in healthy people across ages (dated by TCRdb to 2014 to 2015). For context, the study as a whole: In model experiments, template switching captured about one uniquely barcoded TCR beta cDNA molecule for every two T cells. Donors of different ages were randomly distributed across sequencing lanes to avoid experimental bias. The donors were split into four age groups: young (average around 15 years), middle-aged (about 40), aged (more than 60) and long-lived (under 85). Using the same blood draw, the study looked at two additional independent replicas of 1 million unique cDNA reads for two donors, one aged 18 to 29 and the other aged 80 or older. The study measured age-related changes in TCR beta repertoire diversity using deep sequencing normalized with unique cDNA molecular identifiers. The paper's findings and limits, for the study overall: A strong correlation was found between observed TCR beta diversity and the percentage of naive T cells measured by flow cytometry. Because profiling used bulk unsorted PBMCs, naive and antigen-experienced compartments could not be compared conclusively. Compared with the aged group, more naive CD4+ T cells, fewer expanded clones and increased TCR diversity were shown by the long-lived group, suggesting age selection. Because donor CMV infection status was unknown, age-related changes in expanded clonotypes were potentially confounded. Estimates of total diversity based on one million sequenced T cells were considered lower bounds and underestimates. Observed TCR beta diversity per million T cells fell roughly linearly with age, and a significant reduction was already apparent by age roughly 40.

From its cysteine to its phenylalanine, the CDR3 spans 13 amino acids. Of all the DNA, just the CDR3 is kept, 39 bases in frame from base 1. For CDR1 and CDR2, the germline V gene (reference sequence) lists DFQATT and SNEGSKA. V drops 3 bases and J drops 2 bases, leaving 11 bases in between. To note about this clonotype: Its antigen specificity is not known. No quality values exist for individual bases; no much larger clone is one base distant.

The library relied on 5' RACE. Sequencing was carried out with an Illumina HiSeq 2500. The second PCR ran for about 6 to 11 cycles and used a J-beta primer mix along with a sample-barcoded 5' primer. Each TCR beta cDNA molecule received a unique molecular identifier from a template-switch 5' adaptor carrying 12 random nucleotides. Each sample yielded at least 2.5 million CDR3-containing paired-end reads. First-strand cDNA was synthesized from all RNA with the Mint cDNA synthesis kit, primed by a TRBC-specific oligonucleotide. All cDNA was treated with uracil-DNA glycosylase and then went through a first 18-cycle PCR with the universal primers M1SS and BC2_uni_R. As for the authors' bioinformatics: For normalization, 1 million high-quality reads were randomly selected from each sample, with every read carrying a distinct molecular identifier. Instead of being binned into consensus sequences, reads that shared molecular identifiers were thrown out. MiTCR, set to a Q25 quality threshold and the strictest error-elimination algorithm, was used for CDR3 identification, clonotype clustering and error correction. A nonparametric unseen species model with Euler transformation was used to estimate a lower bound on total TCR beta diversity. In-frame beta chains were kept once TCRdb had trimmed the public reads at Q25 with fastp and called clones with MiXCR. CDR3 protein duplicates are merged, each entry listing the most common genes and DNA. These V and J calls rely on TCRdb rather than the paper's analysis. The sample has 800,000 to 900,000 distinct CDR3 sequences on record, approximately 65% of them singletons. The ten largest clonotypes hold approximately 30% of the sample.

The donors were under 40 Caucasian individuals from Russia, aged roughly 6 to 100 years, who were systemically healthy. About 9.6 milliliters of peripheral blood were collected from each donor into EDTA-treated Vacutainer tubes. Ficoll-Paque density-gradient centrifugation was used to isolate PBMCs, with at least 7 million per sample. Total RNA was extracted from PBMCs with Trizol reagent, with at least 6 micrograms obtained per sample. For every donor, an aliquot of PBMCs went through flow cytometry to measure the percentages of naive CD45RAhigh/CD27high T cells. The chain employs TRBV20-1 and TRBJ2-7, with the D gene not confidently named. The sample comprised blood. This receptor was taken from a man under 40 in good health. The encoded CDR3 is CSASSVGTYEQYF. Here is the DNA: TGCAGTGCTAGTTCCGTGGGTACCTACGAGCAGTACTTC.